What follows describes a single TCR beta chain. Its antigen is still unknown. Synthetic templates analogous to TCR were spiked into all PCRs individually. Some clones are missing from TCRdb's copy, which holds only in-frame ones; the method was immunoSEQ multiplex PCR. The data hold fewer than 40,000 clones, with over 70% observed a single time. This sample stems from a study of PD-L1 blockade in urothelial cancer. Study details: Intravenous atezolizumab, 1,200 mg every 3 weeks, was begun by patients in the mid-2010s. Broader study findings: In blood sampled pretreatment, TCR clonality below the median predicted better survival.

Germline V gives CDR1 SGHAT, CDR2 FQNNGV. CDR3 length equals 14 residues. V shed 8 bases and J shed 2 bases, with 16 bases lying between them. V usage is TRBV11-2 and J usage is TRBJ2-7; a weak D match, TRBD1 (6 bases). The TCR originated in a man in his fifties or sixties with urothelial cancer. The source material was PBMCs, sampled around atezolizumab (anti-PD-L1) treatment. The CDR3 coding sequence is TGTGCCAGCGGACACAGGGAAAGGGCCTACGAGCAGTACTTC. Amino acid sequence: CASGHRERAYEQYF.